This entry concerns a single TCR beta chain. Its antigen has not been determined. One end of the junction fails to match germline, which may point to a read error. The sample belongs to a study of OX40 agonist ivuxolimab in advanced cancers. About the investigation overall: Ivuxolimab was an agonistic, fully human IgG2 monoclonal antibody directed against OX40 (CD134), a costimulatory receptor. Intravenous ivuxolimab was administered to patients every 2 weeks at six dose levels: 0.01, 0.1, 0.3, 1.5, 3 and 10 mg/kg. Of the approximately 50 patients in dose escalation, around 19 had hepatocellular carcinoma, some 15 had melanoma, 9 had renal cell carcinoma and 9 had head and neck cancer. In the dose-escalation cohort, roughly 80% of patients were male, and the mean age was approximately 60 years, with a range of about 23 to 85. Patients were allowed to have had prior anti-PD-1, anti-PD-L1 or anti-CTLA-4 therapy, and around two fifths of the dose-escalation patients had been treated with checkpoint inhibitors. Partial responses occurred in three dose-escalation patients: two with cutaneous melanoma and one with hepatocellular carcinoma. The point of sequencing TCRbeta in the periphery was to test whether ivuxolimab changed TCR sequence diversity and drove clonal T-cell expansion. The paper reports the monotherapy dose-escalation portion (N of about 47 patients) of the phase I ivuxolimab trial.

The trial excluded patients who had a history of autoimmune disease or were on systemic immunosuppression. Peripheral blood for TCR sequencing was collected from all dose cohorts at baseline, on cycle 4 day 1, and on cycle 7 day 1. Samples came from an open-label, multicenter, first-in-human phase I dose-escalation trial of ivuxolimab. Adults with locally advanced or metastatic melanoma, renal cell carcinoma, hepatocellular carcinoma or head and neck squamous cell carcinoma were enrolled in the trial. CD4+ and CD8+ T cells were sorted separately from peripheral blood before TCR sequencing. Per the germline V gene (reference sequence), SGHNT is the CDR1 and YYREEE is the CDR2. From its cysteine to its phenylalanine, the CDR3 spans 14 amino acids. The entry retains the CDR3 DNA only, 42 bases that are in frame from base 1. For sequencing of the TCRbeta CDR3 region, genomic DNA was extracted from the sorted cells. The immunoSEQ Assay was used for sequencing of TCRbeta CDR3 regions. The clones in this table, taken by TCRdb from immuneACCESS, are in-frame only. Not every clone is retained; where verified, under half of the shortfall comes from an unresolved V gene, and the cause of the rest is unknown. This sample lists just under 60,000 clones; about 89% were detected once. Roughly 3.8% of the sample rests with the top ten.

What the authors observed across the whole study: The antigen specificity of the clonally expanded peripheral T cells was not determined. At doses of 0.1 to 3.0 mg/kg, clonal expansion of both CD4+ and CD8+ T cells in blood was seen between baseline and week 6. Low levels of normalized T-cell clonal expansion were also shown by some nonresponding patients. Partial responders in the 0.1-3.0 mg/kg groups had among the lowest normalized peripheral clonal expansion, especially among CD8+ T cells. After ivuxolimab, more expanded clones were found on average in CD8+ T cells than in CD4+ T cells.

The clonotype was recovered from an adult with an advanced solid tumor such as melanoma, head and neck, liver or kidney cancer. The rearrangement joined TRBV5-4 to TRBJ2-7, with the D segment identity uncertain. Here the sequenced sample was CD4+ or CD8+ T cells sorted from blood, taken in a trial of the OX40 agonist ivuxolimab. The CDR3 is CASSLAGNSYEQYF. The DNA sequence reads TGTGCCAGCAGTTTGGCTGGCAACTCCTACGAGCAGTACTTC.